These T cell receptor beta chains were read from a single sample in a study of cytomegalovirus exposure and HLA in healthy donors. Sequenced by immunoSEQ multiplex PCR; TCRdb stores in-frame clones only, minus some. The sample comprises about 160,000 clones, about 80% of which are singletons, and 3.5% to 4.5% rests with the top ten. Sequencing was carried out using PBMCs. The receptors here all came from a man under 40 in good health and CMV-seropositive. Both conserved end residues are part of each CDR3. A D gene is named only where the DNA matches it firmly. Some rows have no size entry. The others give once, few or many, or a class for an expanded clone.

clone_size,j_call,d_call,v_call,cdr3_aa,cdr3_nt
.,TRBJ2-2,.,TRBV7-2,CASSLASGVHTGELFF,TGTGCCAGCAGCTTAGCCTCCGGGGTCCACACCGGGGAGCTGTTTTTT
few,TRBJ2-2,TRBD2,TRBV4-3,CASSPRGGGNTGELFF,TGCGCCAGCAGCCCACGGGGCGGGGGGAACACCGGGGAGCTGTTTTTT
.,TRBJ2-7,TRBD1,TRBV6-5,CASSLTGGSSYEQYF,TGTGCCAGCAGCCTGACAGGGGGAAGCTCCTACGAGCAGTACTTC
.,TRBJ2-1,TRBD1,TRBV28,CASSLGQGRNEQFF,TGTGCCAGCAGTTTGGGACAGGGGCGGAATGAGCAGTTCTTC
.,TRBJ1-1,TRBD1,TRBV6-5,CASSYSGQGRTFF,TGTGCCAGCAGTTACTCGGGACAGGGTAGGACTTTCTTT
few,TRBJ2-7,TRBD1,TRBV6-8,CASNIPGDRGYEQYF,TGTGCCAGCAATATCCCCGGGGACAGGGGTTACGAGCAGTACTTC
.,TRBJ1-1,.,TRBV9,CASSVGVTDDTEAFF,TGTGCCAGCAGCGTAGGGGTGACAGACGATACTGAAGCTTTCTTT
.,TRBJ2-2,.,TRBV18,CASSPMSGSTGELFF,TGTGCCAGCTCACCTATGTCAGGAAGTACCGGGGAGCTGTTTTTT
.,TRBJ2-2,.,TRBV6-5,CASSKQGPGELFF,TGTGCCAGCAGTAAACAGGGCCCCGGGGAGCTGTTTTTT
.,TRBJ1-4,.,TRBV28,CASTNKGLGEKLFF,TGTGCCAGCACCAACAAAGGACTCGGCGAAAAACTGTTTTTT
.,TRBJ2-5,TRBD1,TRBV5-6,CASRRPGTGGETQYF,TGTGCCAGCAGGCGACCCGGGACAGGGGGCGAGACCCAGTACTTC
.,TRBJ2-7,TRBD1,TRBV7-6,CASSASGTGAYEQYF,TGTGCCAGCAGCGCCTCCGGGACAGGCGCCTACGAGCAGTACTTC
.,TRBJ2-1,.,TRBV10-3,CAIQRDKANEQFF,TGTGCCATCCAGAGGGACAAGGCCAATGAGCAGTTCTTC
.,TRBJ1-2,.,TRBV28,CASSPTSTGYYGYTF,TGTGCCAGCAGTCCCACCTCCACAGGCTACTATGGCTACACCTTC
.,TRBJ1-1,.,TRBV18,CASSPAGSTEAFF,TGTGCCAGCTCACCAGCAGGGTCGACTGAAGCTTTCTTT
.,TRBJ1-6,.,TRBV5-1,CASSLAGGEFSPLHF,TGCGCCAGCAGCTTGGCCGGGGGGGAGTTTTCACCCCTCCACTTT
.,TRBJ1-4,TRBD1,TRBV4-2,CASNGGQGAANEKLFF,TGTGCCAGCAACGGAGGACAGGGGGCGGCTAATGAAAAACTGTTTTTT
few,TRBJ2-6,.,TRBV7-2,CASSLYSSSGANVLTF,TGTGCCAGCAGCTTATACTCTAGCTCTGGGGCCAACGTCCTGACTTTC
.,TRBJ1-5,.,TRBV7-2,CASSWGVSNQPQHF,TGTGCCAGCAGCTGGGGGGTGAGCAATCAGCCCCAGCATTTT
.,TRBJ2-1,TRBD2,TRBV28,CASSNSGGFYNEQFF,TGTGCCAGCAGTAATAGCGGGGGATTCTACAATGAGCAGTTCTTC
.,TRBJ2-3,TRBD2,TRBV5-1,CASSPAGGPTDTQYF,TGCGCCAGCAGCCCAGCGGGGGGGCCGACAGATACGCAGTATTTT
once,TRBJ1-1,.,TRBV5-1,CASSLGELNTEAFF,TGCGCCAGCAGCTTGGGAGAATTGAACACTGAAGCTTTCTTT
.,TRBJ2-2,.,TRBV30,CAWSVLVSGELFF,TGTGCCTGGAGTGTACTGGTTTCCGGGGAGCTGTTTTTT
.,TRBJ2-7,TRBD1,TRBV5-1,CASSVGTEGYEQYF,TGCGCCAGCAGCGTCGGGACAGAAGGATACGAGCAGTACTTC
few,TRBJ2-5,TRBD2,TRBV25-1,CASSGNSGGDSETQYF,TGTGCCAGCAGTGGAAATAGCGGGGGGGACTCGGAGACCCAGTACTTC
.,TRBJ1-2,.,TRBV7-6,CASSLGDWTDNYGYTF,TGTGCCAGCAGCTTAGGTGATTGGACAGATAACTATGGCTACACCTTC
.,TRBJ2-7,.,TRBV6-4,CASRDLQGYEQYF,TGTGCCAGCAGGGATTTACAGGGATACGAGCAGTACTTC
once,TRBJ2-3,TRBD1,TRBV6-6,CASSSGQVSTDTQYF,TGTGCCAGCAGTTCTGGACAGGTTAGCACAGATACGCAGTATTTT
once,TRBJ2-7,.,TRBV2,CASSAGTYEQYF,TGTGCCAGCAGTGCAGGAACCTACGAGCAGTACTTC
few,TRBJ1-4,TRBD1,TRBV11-2,CASSPTGGQEKLFF,TGTGCCAGCAGCCCGACAGGGGGCCAGGAAAAACTGTTTTTT
.,TRBJ1-2,.,TRBV6-5,CASSYSDSPYGYTF,TGTGCCAGCAGTTACTCGGACAGTCCATATGGCTACACCTTC
.,TRBJ1-3,.,TRBV6-5,CASSYGGRSRLPLYF,TGTGCCAGCAGTTATGGAGGTCGGAGTAGATTACCACTATATTTT
.,TRBJ2-2,TRBD1,TRBV10-3,CAISERGGYTGELFF,TGTGCCATCAGTGAGAGAGGGGGCTACACCGGGGAGCTGTTTTTT
.,TRBJ2-1,TRBD1,TRBV19,CASSLLPGQGPEQFF,TGTGCCAGTAGTCTCCTTCCGGGACAGGGGCCCGAGCAGTTCTTC
once,TRBJ2-5,TRBD1,TRBV27,CASSRDRGTATQYF,TGTGCCAGCAGTAGGGACAGGGGGACAGCGACCCAGTACTTC
.,TRBJ2-5,.,TRBV13,CASSAQTGQGGQETQYF,TGTGCCAGCAGCGCTCAAACAGGTCAAGGGGGCCAAGAGACCCAGTACTTC
.,TRBJ2-7,TRBD1,TRBV7-3,CASSPGQGYEQYF,TGTGCCAGCAGCCCCGGACAGGGCTACGAGCAGTACTTC